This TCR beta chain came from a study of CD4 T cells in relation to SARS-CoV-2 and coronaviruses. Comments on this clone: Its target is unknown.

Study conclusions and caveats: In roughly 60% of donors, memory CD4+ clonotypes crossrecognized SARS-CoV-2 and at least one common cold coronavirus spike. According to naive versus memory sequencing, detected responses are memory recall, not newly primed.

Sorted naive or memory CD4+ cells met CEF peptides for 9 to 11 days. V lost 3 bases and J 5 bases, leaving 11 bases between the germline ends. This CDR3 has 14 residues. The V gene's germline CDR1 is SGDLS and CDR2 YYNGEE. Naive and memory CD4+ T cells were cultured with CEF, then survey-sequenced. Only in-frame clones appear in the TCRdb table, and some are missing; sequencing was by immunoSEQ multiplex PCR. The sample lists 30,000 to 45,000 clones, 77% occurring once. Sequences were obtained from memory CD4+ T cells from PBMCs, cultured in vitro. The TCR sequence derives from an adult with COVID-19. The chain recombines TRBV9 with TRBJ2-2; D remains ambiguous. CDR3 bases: TGTGCCAGCAGCGCCCAATCTGTTACCGGGGAGCTGTTTTTT. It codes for CASSAQSVTGELFF.